The 23 T cell receptor beta chains presented below share a single source sample, sequenced in a study of T cell responses to AZD1222 COVID-19 vaccine. Data came from immunoSEQ multiplex PCR; TCRdb stores just in-frame clones and leaves some out. The profile shows around 99,000 clones, about 90% of them singletons. Sequenced here: peripheral blood, sampled 28 days after the second AZD1222 dose. These TCRs come from an adult who received the AZD1222 COVID-19 vaccine.

CDR3 nucleotide sequence: TGTGCCAGCACCATGGGAGGGGGTCAGCCCCAGCATTTT. Protein: CASTMGGGQPQHF. The chain employs TRBV6-5 and TRBJ1-5; possible D gene TRBD1, 6 bases. The CDR3 consists of 13 residues. Germline assignment: CDR1 MNHEY and CDR2 SVGAGI. V shed 7 bases and J shed 6 bases, with 13 bases lying between them.

J is TRBJ1-6 and V is TRBV29-1; D call uncertain. The V and J ends lost 0 bases and 7 bases respectively, with 7 bases between them. Germline V gives CDR1 SQVTM, CDR2 ANQGSEA. The CDR3 sequence is 13 residues long. The CDR3 DNA is TGCAGCGTTGAAGAAAGCAGGAATTCACCCCTCCACTTT. Amino acid sequence: CSVEESRNSPLHF. Full variable domain (rest looked up from reference TRBV29-1 and TRBJ1-6): SAVISQKPSRDICQRGTSLTIQCQVDSQVTMMFWYRQQPGQSLTLIATANQGSEATYESGFVIDKFPISRPNLTFSTLTVSNMSPEDSSIYLCSVEESRNSPLHFGNGTRLTVT.

Written as DNA, the CDR3 is TGTGCCAGCAGTTCTCCTCCAGGAGCCTATGGCTACACCTTC. It is translated as CASSSPPGAYGYTF. The chain has TRBV6-5 and TRBJ1-2; D is undetermined. V was trimmed by 4 bases and J by 4 bases, leaving 13 bases between them. CDR1 is MNHEY, CDR2 SVGAGI, per germline. This CDR3 comprises 14 residues.

To note about this clone: This same CDR3 is encoded by further DNA sequences in the sample. The chain couples TRBV5-1 to TRBJ1-6; D uncertain. The CDR3 contains 12 residues. Trimming removed 0 bases at V and 7 bases at J, with 2 bases between. CDR1 SGHRS and CDR2 YFSETQ come from the germline V gene. CDR3 sequence: CASSLENSPLHF. The CDR3 DNA reads TGCGCCAGCAGCTTGGAGAATTCACCCCTCCACTTT.

In its sample, this clone was seen once. This chain joins TRBV13 and TRBJ2-2; the match to TRBD2 covers 7 bases. V was clipped by 5 bases and J by 6 bases; unmatched bases: 24. This CDR3 spans 20 amino acids. The V gene's germline CDR1 is PRHDT and CDR2 FYEKMQ (reference sequence). CDR3 protein: CASSTTRHGEGRRKSGELFF. In nucleotides, the CDR3 is TGTGCCAGCAGCACTACCCGACATGGGGAGGGAAGGAGAAAGTCCGGGGAGCTGTTTTTT. Based on the CDR3 plus reference TRBV13 and TRBJ2-2, the full variable domain is AAGVIQSPRHLIKEKRETATLKCYPIPRHDTVYWYQQGPGQDPQFLISFYEKMQSDKGSIPDRFSAQQFSDYHSELNMSSLELGDSALYFCASSTTRHGEGRRKSGELFFGEGSRLTVL.

The chain employs TRBV6-5 and TRBJ1-5; 9 bases fit TRBD1. The CDR3 length is 13 residues. V trimming: 6 bases; J trimming: 5 bases; junction bases outside the gene matches: 2. Germline assignment: CDR1 MNHEY and CDR2 SVGAGI. The CDR3 is CASSGDRDQPQHF. The CDR3 nucleotides read TGTGCCAGCAGCGGGGACAGGGATCAGCCCCAGCATTTT.

This chain uses TRBV21-1 with TRBJ2-7; the table names TRBD2, a call not compared with the DNA. TRBV21-1 is given as a pseudogene. The CDR3 spans 15 residues. The CDR3 loop reads CASFGWTSPTYEQYF. Written as DNA, the CDR3 is TGTGCCAGCTTTGGGTGGACTAGCCCAACCTACGAGCAGTACTTC.

This chain uses TRBV7-2 with TRBJ2-7; tentatively, D is TRBD1 (6 bases). From germline, CDR1 is SGHTA and CDR2 FQGNSA. The CDR3 runs to 15 residues. V was shortened by 1 base and J by 4 bases, with 14 bases between the two germline ends. The CDR3 here is CASSLEAGVAYEQYF. In DNA form, the CDR3 reads TGTGCCAGCAGCTTAGAGGCAGGGGTAGCGTACGAGCAGTACTTC.

The rearrangement uses TRBV6-2 or TRBV6-3 and TRBJ1-2, with 8 positions matching TRBD1. V shed 0 bases, J shed 4 bases, and the junction held 7 bases outside the gene matches. The CDR3 extends over 16 amino acids. Per germline, CDR1 MNHEY and CDR2 SVGEGT. The CDR3 here is CASSYSPGQGSYGYTF. In DNA form, the CDR3 reads TGTGCCAGCAGTTACTCCCCCGGACAGGGCAGCTATGGCTACACCTTC.

This clone was detected once. V usage is TRBV20-1 and J usage is TRBJ2-1; weak D call: TRBD2 (6 bases). The ends were cut back, 3 bases at V and 2 bases at J, with 14 bases in the middle. The CDR3 spans 15 residues. Germline values: CDR1 DFQATT, CDR2 SNEGSKA (reference sequence). The CDR3 bases are TGCAGTGCTAGTACGGGGGACGGCCCCTACAATGAGCAGTTCTTC. It is translated as CSASTGDGPYNEQFF.

This sequence joins TRBV5-1 and TRBJ2-7; TRBD1 matches at 7 bases. The CDR3 runs to 15 residues. Germline V gene data show CDR1 as SGHRS and CDR2 as YFSETQ. V shed 0 bases, J shed 5 bases, and the junction held 8 bases outside the gene matches. The CDR3 loop is CASSLAEQGTHEQYF. CDR3 bases: TGCGCCAGCAGCTTGGCCGAACAGGGGACCCACGAGCAGTACTTC.

The chain combines TRBV15 with TRBJ2-3; the D gene is possibly TRBD1 (5 bases). The V gene lost 0 bases and the J gene lost 0 bases, with 7 bases spanning the gap. CDR1 and CDR2 (germline): LNHNV, YYDKDF (reference sequence). CDR3 length: 15 residues. DNA for the CDR3: TGTGCCACCAGCAGAGATTGGGGCAGCACAGATACGCAGTATTTT. It codes for CATSRDWGSTDTQYF.

This clone was recorded once. J is TRBJ1-5 and V is TRBV7-3; possible D gene TRBD1, 5 bases. The germline gives CDR1 SGHTA, CDR2 FQGTGA. This CDR3 contains 14 residues. Trimming took 5 bases from V and 1 from J, leaving 9 bases between them. The CDR3 sequence: CASSMDKSNQPQHF. CDR3 bases: TGTGCCAGCAGCATGGACAAAAGCAATCAGCCCCAGCATTTT.

The CDR3 loop reads CATSDPGLAGDPDTQYF. CDR3 coding DNA: TGTGCCACCAGTGACCCGGGACTAGCGGGAGATCCAGATACGCAGTATTTT. V is TRBV24-1 and J is TRBJ2-3, with TRBD2 identical over 14 bases. The CDR3 runs to 17 residues. Per germline, CDR1 KGHDR and CDR2 SFDVKD. With V trimmed by 4 bases and J by 4 bases, 6 bases remained unmatched.

The chain carries TRBV27 and TRBJ2-1, with D unclear. Germline loops: CDR1 MNHEY, CDR2 SMNVEV (reference sequence). V was pared by 6 bases and J by 3 bases, with 9 bases between. The CDR3 runs 13 residues. CDR3 in DNA: TGTGCCAGCAGCAACTCAGGCTACAATGAGCAGTTCTTC. It yields the protein CASSNSGYNEQFF.

The chain links TRBV27 to TRBJ2-1, with 9 bases lining up with TRBD2. Per germline, CDR1 MNHEY and CDR2 SMNVEV (reference sequence). The CDR3 consists of 16 residues. Losses at the gene ends were 0 bases for V and 4 bases for J; bases not matched to a gene: 4. This CDR3 reads CASSLSVSGGYNEQFF. In DNA, the CDR3 is TGTGCCAGCAGTTTATCGGTTAGCGGGGGATACAATGAGCAGTTCTTC.

Worth noting for this clone: One junction end disagrees with the germline gene, perhaps due to a read error. This rearrangement joins TRBV6-5 to TRBJ2-4; no clear D gene. CDR3 length equals 14 residues. Germline V gene lookup returns CDR1 MNHEY and CDR2 SVGAGI. CDR3 nucleotides: TGTGCCGGCAGCTGCGGTATGGCCAAAAACATTCAGTACTTC. Translation gives CAGSCGMAKNIQYF.

This rearrangement joins TRBV5-1 to TRBJ1-5, with TRBD1 matching 8 bases. The CDR3 consists of 15 residues. Trimming removed 4 bases from V and 7 bases from J; junction bases left unmatched: 10. CDR1 and CDR2 (germline): SGHRS, YFSETQ. CDR3 amino acids: CASSPGGYSEQPQHF. CDR3 bases: TGCGCCAGCAGCCCAGGGGGCTATTCTGAACAGCCCCAGCATTTT.

The chain joins TRBV5-1 to TRBJ1-5; 9 nucleotides line up with TRBD1. The germline gives CDR1 SGHRS, CDR2 YFSETQ. The CDR3 is 15 amino acids. Trimming at V came to 0 bases and at J to 5 bases, leaving 3 bases not matched to a gene. The CDR3 reads CASSLETGGYQPQHF. As DNA, the CDR3 is TGCGCCAGCAGCTTGGAAACAGGGGGCTATCAGCCCCAGCATTTT.

V is TRBV27 and J is TRBJ2-1; D may match TRBD1 or TRBD2 (5 bases each). In germline, CDR1 is MNHEY, CDR2 SMNVEV (reference sequence). V was cut by 1 base and J by 6 bases, with 13 bases left in between. The CDR3 has 15 residues. CDR3 residues: CASSLWLARANEQFF. The CDR3 coding sequence is TGTGCCAGCAGTTTATGGCTAGCCAGGGCCAATGAGCAGTTCTTC.

The chain links TRBV18 to TRBJ2-1, with 8 bases matching TRBD2. Trimming cost V 0 bases and J 1 base; bases outside gene matches: 5. Germline loops: CDR1 KGHSH, CDR2 LQKENI. This CDR3 has 17 amino acids. Here the CDR3 DNA reads TGTGCCAGCTCACCACCGACTAGCGTGGGTTCCTACAATGAGCAGTTCTTC. Protein product: CASSPPTSVGSYNEQFF.

This clone has only one observation. This chain links TRBV5-1 with TRBJ2-7; the D gene is possibly TRBD1 (5 bases). The V gene lost 0 bases and the J gene lost 1 base, with 11 bases spanning the gap. The CDR3 length is 15 residues. Germline V gene sequence: CDR1 SGHRS, CDR2 YFSETQ. CDR3: CASSLGAGLSYEQYF. For the CDR3, the DNA is TGCGCCAGCAGCTTGGGTGCAGGGTTATCCTACGAGCAGTACTTC.

V gene TRBV28 combines with J gene TRBJ2-7; D is unclear. Germline CDR1 reads MDHEN; CDR2 reads SYDVKM. Trimming removed 7 bases at V and 0 bases at J, with 7 bases between. This CDR3 contains 12 residues. CDR3 protein: CASTTSSYEQYF. CDR3 DNA sequence: TGTGCCAGCACCACGAGCTCCTACGAGCAGTACTTC.